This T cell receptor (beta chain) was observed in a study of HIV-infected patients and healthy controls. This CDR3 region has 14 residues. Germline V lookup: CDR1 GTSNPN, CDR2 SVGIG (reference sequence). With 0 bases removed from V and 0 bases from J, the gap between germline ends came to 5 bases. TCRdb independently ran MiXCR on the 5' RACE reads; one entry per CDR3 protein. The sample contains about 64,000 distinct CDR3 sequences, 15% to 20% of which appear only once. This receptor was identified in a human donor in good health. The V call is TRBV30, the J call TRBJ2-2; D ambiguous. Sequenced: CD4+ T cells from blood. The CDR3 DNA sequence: TGTGCCTGGAGTGTAGACGCGAACACCGGGGAGCTGTTTTTT. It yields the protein CAWSVDANTGELFF.